Listed here is a single T cell receptor beta chain. A single count supports this clone. The antigen this receptor binds is unknown. It has no much larger one-base neighbor in the sample; base qualities were not kept. Genomic DNA was extracted from sorted cells for sequencing of the TCRbeta CDR3 region. TCRbeta CDR3 regions were sequenced using the immunoSEQ Assay. What TCRdb holds here is the immuneACCESS table cut down to in-frame rearrangements. Part of the clones is not present; checked against another copy, under half of the missing clones reflect an unresolved V gene, and the others are unexplained. The sample table shows approximately 60,000 clones, and roughly 90% are seen once. The ten largest clonotypes hold under 8% of the sample. The data belong to a study of OX40 agonist ivuxolimab in advanced cancers. Context from the whole study: Ivuxolimab was an agonistic, fully human IgG2 monoclonal antibody directed against OX40 (CD134), a costimulatory receptor. Intravenous ivuxolimab was administered to patients every 2 weeks at six dose levels: 0.01, 0.1, 0.3, 1.5, 3 and 10 mg/kg. Of the approximately 53 patients in dose escalation, 19 had hepatocellular carcinoma, about 15 had melanoma, 9 had renal cell carcinoma and 9 had head and neck cancer. In the dose-escalation cohort, more than 80% of patients were male, and the mean age was roughly 60 years with a range of 23 to 79. Patients were allowed to have had prior anti-PD-1, anti-PD-L1 or anti-CTLA-4 therapy, and 30% to 50% of the dose-escalation patients had previously received checkpoint inhibitors. Partial responses were achieved by three dose-escalation patients, of whom one had hepatocellular carcinoma and two had cutaneous melanoma. The purpose of peripheral TCRbeta sequencing was to test whether ivuxolimab changed TCR sequence diversity and led to clonal T-cell expansion. The monotherapy dose-escalation portion (N ≈ 57 patients) of the phase I ivuxolimab trial is reported in the paper.

The trial excluded patients who had a history of autoimmune disease or were on systemic immunosuppression. Peripheral blood for TCR sequencing was collected from all dose cohorts at baseline, on cycle 4 day 1, and on cycle 7 day 1. The samples were taken from a phase I, first-in-human, multicenter, open-label dose-escalation trial of ivuxolimab. Adults with locally advanced or metastatic melanoma, renal cell, hepatocellular, or head and neck squamous cell carcinoma were enrolled in the trial. CD4+ and CD8+ T cells were sorted separately from peripheral blood before TCR sequencing. Here is what the overall study found, with its caveats: At doses of 0.1 to 3.0 mg/kg, clonal expansion of both CD4+ and CD8+ blood T cells was observed from baseline to week 6. After ivuxolimab, CD8+ T cells had more expanded clones than CD4+ T cells on average. In the 0.1-3.0 mg/kg groups, partial responders were among the patients with the lowest normalized peripheral clonal expansion, particularly in CD8+ T cells. Which antigens the clonally expanded peripheral T cells were specific for was not determined. Low levels of normalized T-cell clonal expansion were also seen in some patients who did not respond.

Spanning cysteine to phenylalanine, the CDR3 consists of 15 amino acids. Kept here is only the CDR3 DNA, which spans 45 bases and is read in frame from base 1. The germline V gene (reference sequence) sets CDR1 to SEHNR and CDR2 to FQNEAQ. V drops 1 base and J drops 5 bases, leaving 14 bases in between. The V and J genes are TRBV7-9 and TRBJ2-5, with TRBD1 perhaps the D gene, on 7 matching bases. The input for sequencing was CD4+ or CD8+ T cells sorted from blood, taken in a trial of the OX40 agonist ivuxolimab. The sequence was collected from an adult with an advanced solid tumor such as melanoma, head and neck, liver or kidney cancer. CDR3 region: CASSLDGRGEETQYF. DNA sequence: TGTGCCAGCAGCTTAGATGGCAGGGGGGAGGAGACCCAGTACTTC.